The TCR beta chain under discussion was sequenced for a study of blood T cell repertoires in COVID-19. The CDR3 has 14 amino acids. Trimming left V 4 bases short and J 4 bases short, with 14 bases between. The V gene's germline CDR1 is SGDLS and CDR2 YYNGEE. Enrollment of patients from Seattle took place during active infection, with longitudinal follow-up. Per the study methods: The authors estimated nucleated cell counts from reference gene primer amplification. Using immunoSEQ multiplex PCR, the repertoire was profiled, and TCRdb retains in-frame clones only, with some absent. V and J calls and clone size follow that table, whereas D and trimming were derived from the DNA. This table holds approximately 170,000 clones, about 85% found once.

The chain is built from TRBV9 and TRBJ1-2; D gene ambiguous. The sequence was obtained from an elderly man with COVID-19, enrolled during active disease. Sequenced sample: peripheral blood. CDR3 bases: TGTGCCAGCAGCCCCGATAGACAATCCTATGGCTACACCTTC. Protein sequence: CASSPDRQSYGYTF.